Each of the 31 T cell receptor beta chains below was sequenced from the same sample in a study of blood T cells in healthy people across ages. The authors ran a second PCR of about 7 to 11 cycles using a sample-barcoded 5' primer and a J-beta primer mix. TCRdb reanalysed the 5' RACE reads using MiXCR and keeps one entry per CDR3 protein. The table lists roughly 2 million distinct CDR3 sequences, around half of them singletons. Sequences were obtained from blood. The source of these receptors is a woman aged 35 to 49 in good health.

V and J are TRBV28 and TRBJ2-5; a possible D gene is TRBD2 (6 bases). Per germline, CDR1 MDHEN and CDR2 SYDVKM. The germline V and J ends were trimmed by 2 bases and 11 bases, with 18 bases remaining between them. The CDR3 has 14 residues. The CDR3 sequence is CASSLGSGLGEQYF. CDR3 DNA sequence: TGTGCCAGCAGTTTAGGGAGCGGGCTGGGTGAGCAGTACTTC.

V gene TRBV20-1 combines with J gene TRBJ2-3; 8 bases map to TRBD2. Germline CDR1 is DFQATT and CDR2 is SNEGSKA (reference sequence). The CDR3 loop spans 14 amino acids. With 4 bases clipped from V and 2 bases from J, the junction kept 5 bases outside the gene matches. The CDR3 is CSANRGGFTDTQYF. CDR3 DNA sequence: TGCAGTGCTAATCGGGGGGGCTTCACAGATACGCAGTATTTT.

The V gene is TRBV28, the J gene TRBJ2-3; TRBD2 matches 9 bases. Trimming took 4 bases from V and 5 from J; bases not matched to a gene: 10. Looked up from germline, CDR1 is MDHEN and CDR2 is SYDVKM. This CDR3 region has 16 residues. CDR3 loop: CASSSPGGGARDTQYF. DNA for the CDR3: TGTGCCAGCAGTTCCCCTGGCGGGGGGGCGAGAGATACGCAGTATTTT.

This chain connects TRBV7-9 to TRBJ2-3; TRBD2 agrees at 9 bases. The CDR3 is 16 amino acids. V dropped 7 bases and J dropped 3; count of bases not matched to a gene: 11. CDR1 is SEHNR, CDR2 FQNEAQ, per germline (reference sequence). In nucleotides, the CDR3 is TGTGCCAGCACGCAAGGCGGGGGGGCGTTTACAGATACGCAGTATTTT. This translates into CASTQGGGAFTDTQYF. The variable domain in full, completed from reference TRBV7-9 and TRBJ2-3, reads DTGVSQNPRHKITKRGQNVTFRCDPISEHNRLYWYRQTLGQGPEFLTYFQNEAQLEKSRLLSDRFSAERPKGSFSTLEIQRTEQGDSAMYLCASTQGGGAFTDTQYFGPGTRLTVL.

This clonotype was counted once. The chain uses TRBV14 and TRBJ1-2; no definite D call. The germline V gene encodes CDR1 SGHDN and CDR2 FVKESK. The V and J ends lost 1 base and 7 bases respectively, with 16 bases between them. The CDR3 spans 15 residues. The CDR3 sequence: CASSQGGIARIGYTF. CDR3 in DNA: TGTGCCAGCAGCCAAGGAGGTATAGCCCGTATTGGCTACACCTTC.

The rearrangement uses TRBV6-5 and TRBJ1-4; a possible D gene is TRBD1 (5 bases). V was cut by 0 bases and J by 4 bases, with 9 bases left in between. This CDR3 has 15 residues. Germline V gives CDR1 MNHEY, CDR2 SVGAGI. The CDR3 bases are TGTGCCAGCAGTTACTCGGGACCGGATAATGAAAAACTGTTTTTT. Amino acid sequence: CASSYSGPDNEKLFF.

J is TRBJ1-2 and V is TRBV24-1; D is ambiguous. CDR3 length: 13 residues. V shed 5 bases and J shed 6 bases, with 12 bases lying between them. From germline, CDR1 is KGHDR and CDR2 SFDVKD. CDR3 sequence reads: CATSGPFGDGYTF. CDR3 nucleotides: TGTGCCACCAGTGGGCCCTTCGGGGATGGCTACACCTTC.

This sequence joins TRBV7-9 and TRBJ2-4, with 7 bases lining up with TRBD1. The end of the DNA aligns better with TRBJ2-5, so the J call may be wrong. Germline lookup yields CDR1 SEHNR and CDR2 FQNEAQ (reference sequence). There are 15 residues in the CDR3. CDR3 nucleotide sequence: TGTGCCAGCAGTCCGGGACAGACCTTGGGCGGGACCCAGTACTTC. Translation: CASSPGQTLGGTQYF.

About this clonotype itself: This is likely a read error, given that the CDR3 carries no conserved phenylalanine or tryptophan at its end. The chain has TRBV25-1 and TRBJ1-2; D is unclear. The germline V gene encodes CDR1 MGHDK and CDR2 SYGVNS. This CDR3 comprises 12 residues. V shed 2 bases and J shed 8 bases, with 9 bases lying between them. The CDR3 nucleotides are TGTGCCAGCAGTGAAGCTGGGCGGGGCTACACCATC. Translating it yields CASSEAGRGYTI.

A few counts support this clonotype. The DNA for the CDR3 is TGTGCCAGCAGTTATCAGGGCGGTTTTGGGGAGACCCAGTACTTC. This codes for CASSYQGGFGETQYF. This rearrangement joins TRBV27 to TRBJ2-5, with TRBD1 as a possible D gene (5 bases). CDR3 length: 15 amino acids. The ends were cut back, 4 bases at V and 5 bases at J, with 17 bases in the middle. Germline V lookup: CDR1 MNHEY, CDR2 SMNVEV (reference sequence).

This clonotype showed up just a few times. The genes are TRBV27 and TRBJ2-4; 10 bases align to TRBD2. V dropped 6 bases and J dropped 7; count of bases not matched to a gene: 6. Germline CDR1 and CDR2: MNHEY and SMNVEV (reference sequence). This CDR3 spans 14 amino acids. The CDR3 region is CASRSSGGANIQYF. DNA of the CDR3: TGTGCCAGCAGGTCAAGCGGGGGGGCGAACATTCAGTACTTC.

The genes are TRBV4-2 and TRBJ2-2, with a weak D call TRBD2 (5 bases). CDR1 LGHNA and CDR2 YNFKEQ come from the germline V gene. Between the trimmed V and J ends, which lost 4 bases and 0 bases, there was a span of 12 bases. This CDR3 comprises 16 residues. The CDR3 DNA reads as TGTGCCAGCAGCCGCAGGCTAGCTCCGAACACCGGGGAGCTGTTTTTT. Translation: CASSRRLAPNTGELFF.

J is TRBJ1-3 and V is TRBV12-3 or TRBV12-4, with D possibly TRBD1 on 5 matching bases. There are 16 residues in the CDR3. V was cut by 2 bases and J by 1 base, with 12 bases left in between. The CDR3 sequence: CASSLRQIPSGNTIYF. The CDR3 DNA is TGTGCCAGCAGTTTACGACAGATACCTTCTGGAAACACCATATATTTT.

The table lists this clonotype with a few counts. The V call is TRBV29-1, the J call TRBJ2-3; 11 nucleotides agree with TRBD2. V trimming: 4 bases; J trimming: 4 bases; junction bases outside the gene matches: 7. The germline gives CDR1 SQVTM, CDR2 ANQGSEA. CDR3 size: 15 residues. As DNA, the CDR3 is TGCAGCGTTGCCTTACTAGCGGGGGATTCAGATACGCAGTATTTT. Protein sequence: CSVALLAGDSDTQYF.

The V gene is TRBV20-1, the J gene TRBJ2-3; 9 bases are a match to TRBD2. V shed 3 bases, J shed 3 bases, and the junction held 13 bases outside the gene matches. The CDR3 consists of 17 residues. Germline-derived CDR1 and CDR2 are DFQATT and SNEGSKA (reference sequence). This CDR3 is CSASGSPGLAATDTQYF. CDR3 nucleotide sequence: TGCAGTGCTAGTGGATCTCCGGGACTAGCAGCGACAGATACGCAGTATTTT.

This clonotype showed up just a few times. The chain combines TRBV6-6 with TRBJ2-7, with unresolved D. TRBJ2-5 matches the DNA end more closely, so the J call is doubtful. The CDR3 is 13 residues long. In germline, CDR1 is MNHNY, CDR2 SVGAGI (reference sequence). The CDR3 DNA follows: TGTGCCACCAACGCAGGCGTAGGGGAGACCCAGTACTTC. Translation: CATNAGVGETQYF.

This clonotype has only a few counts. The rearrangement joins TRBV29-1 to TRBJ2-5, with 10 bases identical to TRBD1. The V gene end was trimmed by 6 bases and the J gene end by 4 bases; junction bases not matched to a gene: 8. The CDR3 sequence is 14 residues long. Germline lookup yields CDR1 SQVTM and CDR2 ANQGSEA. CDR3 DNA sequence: TGCAGCGTGCCAGGGACAGGGGTTGGAGAGACCCAGTACTTC. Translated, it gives CSVPGTGVGETQYF.

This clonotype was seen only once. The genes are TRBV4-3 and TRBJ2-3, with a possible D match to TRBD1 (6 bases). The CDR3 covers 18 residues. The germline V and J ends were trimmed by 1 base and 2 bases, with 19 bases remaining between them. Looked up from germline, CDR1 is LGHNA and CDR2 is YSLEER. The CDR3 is CASSQGAQGPGVTDTQYF. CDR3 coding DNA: TGCGCCAGCAGCCAAGGCGCACAGGGACCCGGTGTCACAGATACGCAGTATTTT.

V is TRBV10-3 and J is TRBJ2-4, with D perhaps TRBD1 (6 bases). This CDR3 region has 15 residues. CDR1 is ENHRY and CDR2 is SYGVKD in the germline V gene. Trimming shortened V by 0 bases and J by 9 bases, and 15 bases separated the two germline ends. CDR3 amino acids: CAISESAQGMGIQYF. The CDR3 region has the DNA TGTGCCATCAGTGAGTCGGCACAGGGAATGGGCATTCAGTACTTC.

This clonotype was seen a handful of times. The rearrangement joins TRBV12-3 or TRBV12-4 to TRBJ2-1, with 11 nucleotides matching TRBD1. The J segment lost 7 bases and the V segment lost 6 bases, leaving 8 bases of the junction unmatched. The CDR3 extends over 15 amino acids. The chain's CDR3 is CASSFGTGGGNEQFF. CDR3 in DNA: TGTGCCAGCAGCTTCGGGACAGGGGGTGGGAATGAGCAGTTCTTC.

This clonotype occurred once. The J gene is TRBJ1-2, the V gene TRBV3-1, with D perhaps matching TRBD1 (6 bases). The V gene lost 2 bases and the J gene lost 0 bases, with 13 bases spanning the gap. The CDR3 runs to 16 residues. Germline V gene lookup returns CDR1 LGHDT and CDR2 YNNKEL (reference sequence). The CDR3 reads CASSQRGGISNYGYTF. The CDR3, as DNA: TGTGCCAGCAGCCAAAGGGGGGGCATTTCTAACTATGGCTACACCTTC. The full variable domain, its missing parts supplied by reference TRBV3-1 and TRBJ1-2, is DTAVSQTPKYLVTQMGNDKSIKCEQNLGHDTMYWYKQDSKKFLKIMFSYNNKELIINETVPNRFSPKSPDKAHLNLHINSLELGDSAVYFCASSQRGGISNYGYTFGSGTRLTVV.

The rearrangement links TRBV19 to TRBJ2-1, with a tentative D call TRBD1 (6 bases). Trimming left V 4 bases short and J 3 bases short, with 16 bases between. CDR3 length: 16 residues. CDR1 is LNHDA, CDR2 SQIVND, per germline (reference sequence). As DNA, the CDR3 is TGTGCCAGTAGTACTTCGGACAGAGTAGTCTACAATGAGCAGTTCTTC. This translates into CASSTSDRVVYNEQFF.

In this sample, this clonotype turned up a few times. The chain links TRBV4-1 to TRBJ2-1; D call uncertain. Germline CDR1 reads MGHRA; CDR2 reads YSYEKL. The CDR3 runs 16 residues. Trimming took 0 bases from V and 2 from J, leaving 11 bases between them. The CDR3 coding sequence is TGCGCCAGCAGCCAAGATATGGGATCCGCCTACAATGAGCAGTTCTTC. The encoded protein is CASSQDMGSAYNEQFF.

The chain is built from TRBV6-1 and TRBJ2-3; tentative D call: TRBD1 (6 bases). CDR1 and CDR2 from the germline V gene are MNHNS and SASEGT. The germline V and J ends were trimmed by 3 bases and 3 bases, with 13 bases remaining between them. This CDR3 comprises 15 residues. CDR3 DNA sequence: TGTGCCAGCAGTGATCGACGCGGACAGACAGATACGCAGTATTTT. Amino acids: CASSDRRGQTDTQYF.

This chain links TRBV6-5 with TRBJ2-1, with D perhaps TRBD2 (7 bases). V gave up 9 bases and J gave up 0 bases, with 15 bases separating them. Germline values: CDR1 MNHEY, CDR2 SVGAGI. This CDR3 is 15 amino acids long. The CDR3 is CASMRGPPSYNEQFF. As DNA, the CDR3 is TGTGCCAGTATGCGGGGGCCACCCTCCTACAATGAGCAGTTCTTC.

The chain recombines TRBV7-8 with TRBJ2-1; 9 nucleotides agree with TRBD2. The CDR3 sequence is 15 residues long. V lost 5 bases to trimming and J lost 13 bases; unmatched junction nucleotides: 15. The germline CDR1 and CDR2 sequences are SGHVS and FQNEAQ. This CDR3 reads CASSTWLAGKETQFF. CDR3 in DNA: TGTGCCAGCAGCACATGGCTAGCGGGGAAAGAGACCCAGTTCTTC.

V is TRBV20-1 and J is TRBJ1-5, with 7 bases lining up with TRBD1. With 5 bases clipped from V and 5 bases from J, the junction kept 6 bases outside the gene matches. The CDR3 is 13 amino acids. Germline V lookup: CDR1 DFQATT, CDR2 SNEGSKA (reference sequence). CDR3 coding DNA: TGCAGTGCTCGGGACAGATCTTATCAGCCCCAGCATTTT. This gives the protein CSARDRSYQPQHF.

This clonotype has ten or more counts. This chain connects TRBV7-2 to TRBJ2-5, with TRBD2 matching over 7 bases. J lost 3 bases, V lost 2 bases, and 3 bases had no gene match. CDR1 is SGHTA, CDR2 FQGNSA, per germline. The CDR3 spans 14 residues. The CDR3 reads CASSLMRGKETQYF. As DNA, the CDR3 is TGTGCCAGCAGCTTAATGCGGGGGAAAGAGACCCAGTACTTC.

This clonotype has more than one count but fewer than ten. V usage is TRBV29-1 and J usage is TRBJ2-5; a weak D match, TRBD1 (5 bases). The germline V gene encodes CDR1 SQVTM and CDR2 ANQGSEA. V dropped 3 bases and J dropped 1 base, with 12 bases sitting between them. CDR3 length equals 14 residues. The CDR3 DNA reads TGCAGCGTTGATAGAGACAGTACCCAAGAGACCCAGTACTTC. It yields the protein CSVDRDSTQETQYF. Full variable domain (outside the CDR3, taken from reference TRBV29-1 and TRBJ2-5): SAVISQKPSRDICQRGTSLTIQCQVDSQVTMMFWYRQQPGQSLTLIATANQGSEATYESGFVIDKFPISRPNLTFSTLTVSNMSPEDSSIYLCSVDRDSTQETQYFGPGTRLLVL.

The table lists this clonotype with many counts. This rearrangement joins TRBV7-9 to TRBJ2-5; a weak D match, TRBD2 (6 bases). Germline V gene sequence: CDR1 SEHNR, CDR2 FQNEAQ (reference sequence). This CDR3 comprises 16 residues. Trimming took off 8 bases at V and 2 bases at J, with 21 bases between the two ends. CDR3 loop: CASAGRAGSLQETQYF. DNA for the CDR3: TGTGCCAGCGCCGGTAGGGCGGGAAGTTTACAAGAGACCCAGTACTTC.

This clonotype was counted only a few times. The chain's CDR3 is CASSVRGGQPQHF. CDR3 bases: TGTGCCAGCAGCGTGAGGGGCGGACAGCCCCAGCATTTT. J is TRBJ1-5 and V is TRBV9; D might be TRBD1 (5 bases). CDR1 is SGDLS, CDR2 YYNGEE, per germline. The CDR3 sequence is 13 residues long. V lost 2 bases to trimming and J lost 7 bases, with 10 bases between them.